This TCR beta chain was recovered during a study of T cell responses to AZD1222 COVID-19 vaccine. General study findings and limits: Just a handful of AZD1222 recipients tested seropositive at baseline.

Using immunoSEQ multiplex PCR, the repertoire was profiled, and TCRdb retains in-frame clones only, with some absent. The sample lists about 110,000 clones; 89% were seen once. Note on this clone: Its antigen is unknown.

The V end lost 8 bases, the J end lost 4 bases, and 17 bases lay between the germline ends. The CDR3 covers 14 residues. Germline CDR1 is SGHAT and CDR2 is FQNNGV. The specimen was peripheral blood, collected on day 0 of AZD1222 vaccination. This sequence originates from an adult in good health. The chain has TRBV11-2 and TRBJ2-5; TRBD1 or TRBD2 may be the D gene (5 bases each). This CDR3 is CASRRGPPPETQYF. The CDR3 DNA reads TGTGCCAGCCGCCGGGGACCCCCCCCAGAGACCCAGTACTTC.